This TCR beta chain was found in a study of molecular identifiers for immune sequencing clone quantification. TCRdb reanalysed the PCR reads using MiXCR and keeps one entry per CDR3 protein. The table records more than 450,000 distinct CDR3 sequences, roughly 23% of them present only once. Trimming stripped 3 bases from V and 0 bases from J, with 9 bases between. The length of the CDR3 is 15 residues. The germline CDR1 and CDR2 sequences are LNHDA and SQIVND (reference sequence). The specimen sequenced was naive CD8+ T cells from blood, with Jurkat cell RNA spiked in. Subset defined: FACS-sorted CD8+CD4-CCR7+CD45RA+ naive T cells. This TCR was sampled from a human donor in good health. Some libraries in this study had Jurkat cell RNA spiked in. The V call is TRBV19, the J call TRBJ1-5; unclear D gene. CDR3 protein: CASSIKGCSNQPQHF. The CDR3 bases are TGTGCCAGTAGTATTAAGGGCTGTAGCAATCAGCCCCAGCATTTT.